This T cell receptor beta chain was sequenced in a study of glioma-infiltrating T cells after dendritic cell vaccination. The assay was immunoSEQ multiplex PCR, and TCRdb's table has in-frame clones only and misses some. The sample includes roughly 100,000 clones, roughly 79% of them seen just once. Germline V lookup: CDR1 MNHEY, CDR2 SVGAGI. V lost 11 bases and J 5 bases, leaving 9 bases between the germline ends. The CDR3 has 10 amino acids. This clonotype was obtained from a human donor with glioblastoma. The sample consisted of blood, taken before dendritic cell vaccination. V gene TRBV6-5 combines with J gene TRBJ2-5, with D perhaps TRBD2 (6 bases). The CDR3 loop is CAAGRETQYF. In DNA, the CDR3 is TGTGCCGCAGGGAGGGAGACCCAGTACTTC.